Each of the 17 T cell receptor beta chains below was sequenced from the same sample in a study of blood T cells in healthy people across ages. A second PCR of 7 to 11 cycles used a sample-barcoded 5' primer and a J-beta primer mix. MiXCR was run by TCRdb on the 5' RACE reads, yielding one entry per CDR3 protein. This repertoire shows about 970,000 distinct CDR3 sequences, roughly 51% found once; its top ten account for 20% to 25%. Sequencing was carried out using blood. These receptor sequences come from a woman aged 55-69 years in good health.

The gene calls are TRBV12-3 or TRBV12-4 and TRBJ2-2; the D call may be TRBD1 or TRBD2 (5 bases each). The CDR3 runs to 11 residues. V was clipped by 7 bases and J by 8 bases, with 8 bases between them. The CDR3, as DNA: TGTGCCAGCACCAGGGAGGGGGAGCTGTTTTTT. Its translation is CASTREGELFF.

This clonotype turned up a few times. The J gene is TRBJ2-6, the V gene TRBV7-2; 10 bases are shared with TRBD1. V gave up 0 bases and J gave up 13 bases; unmatched junction bases: 12. The V gene's germline CDR1 is SGHTA and CDR2 FQGNSA. The CDR3 runs 17 residues. CDR3 bases: TGTGCCAGCAGCTTAGCTGTCGGACAGGGGGGGAACAGAGTCCTGACTTTC. It specifies CASSLAVGQGGNRVLTF. The full variable domain, rest sourced from reference TRBV7-2 and TRBJ2-6, is GAGVSQSPSNKVTEKGKDVELRCDPISGHTALYWYRQSLGQGLEFLIYFQGNSAPDKSGLPSDRFSAERTGGSVSTLTIQRTQQEDSAVYLCASSLAVGQGGNRVLTFGAGSRLTVL.

This CDR3 reads CASSLNTGRINEQYF. CDR3 DNA: TGCGCCAGCAGCTTGAATACCGGGAGAATCAATGAGCAGTACTTC. The rearrangement links TRBV5-1 to TRBJ2-1, with a weak D call TRBD2 (6 bases). The J call may be incorrect, as the DNA end agrees better with TRBJ2-7. This CDR3 has 15 amino acids. Germline assignment: CDR1 SGHRS and CDR2 YFSETQ.

This clonotype turned up a few times. The chain couples TRBV2 to TRBJ1-5, with a tentative D call TRBD1 (5 bases). CDR3 length: 15 residues. Per germline, CDR1 SNHLY and CDR2 FYNNEI. Trimming took off 4 bases at V and 2 bases at J, with 12 bases between the two ends. The CDR3 protein is CASSVSGYGNQPQHF. For the CDR3, the DNA is TGTGCCAGCAGTGTTTCAGGGTATGGCAATCAGCCCCAGCATTTT. The full variable domain, rest sourced from reference TRBV2 and TRBJ1-5, is EPEVTQTPSHQVTQMGQEVILRCVPISNHLYFYWYRQILGQKVEFLVSFYNNEISEKSEIFDDQFSVERPDGSNFTLKIRSTKLEDSAMYFCASSVSGYGNQPQHFGDGTRLSIL.

The DNA for the CDR3 is TGTGCCAGCAGTGTGGACAGGCTGGGGGAGACCCAGTACTTC. Translated, it gives CASSVDRLGETQYF. The V call is TRBV12-3 or TRBV12-4, the J call TRBJ2-7, with 7 bases identical to TRBD1. Matching the DNA end better, TRBJ2-5 makes the J call doubtful. This CDR3 has 14 amino acids.

This clonotype was seen only a few times. The J gene is TRBJ2-4, the V gene TRBV27; 11 nucleotides agree with TRBD1. The end of the DNA fits TRBJ2-7 better, so the J call may be wrong. CDR3 length equals 14 residues. Per germline, CDR1 MNHEY and CDR2 SMNVEV (reference sequence). CDR3 bases: TGTGCCAGAGCCTCCGGGACAGGGGGGAGCGAGCAGTACTTC. Its translation: CARASGTGGSEQYF.

Many counts were recorded for this clonotype. The chain combines TRBV7-2 with TRBJ2-5; possible D gene TRBD2, 6 bases. Germline CDR1 SGHTA, CDR2 FQGNSA. This CDR3 contains 15 residues. The ends were cut back, 0 bases at V and 1 base at J, with 9 bases in the middle. The CDR3 DNA sequence: TGTGCCAGCAGCTTAGCTAGCGGCCCCCAAGAGACCCAGTACTTC. Translated: CASSLASGPQETQYF.

This sequence joins TRBV7-9 and TRBJ1-1; D not resolved. CDR1 and CDR2 from the germline V gene are SEHNR and FQNEAQ (reference sequence). The CDR3 has 12 residues. V was pared by 1 base and J by 7 bases, with 7 bases between. As DNA, the CDR3 is TGTGCCAGCAGCTTAGATGGAGTTGAAGCTTTCTTT. It specifies CASSLDGVEAFF.

This chain joins TRBV9 and TRBJ2-3; TRBD2 might be the D (6 bases). The CDR3 sequence is 17 residues long. Germline V gives CDR1 SGDLS, CDR2 YYNGEE. V was pared by 0 bases and J by 6 bases, with 20 bases between. CDR3 protein: CASSVAFRDGGRDTQYF. The CDR3 DNA reads as TGTGCCAGCAGCGTAGCCTTCCGGGACGGAGGGAGGGATACGCAGTATTTT.

The V and J genes are TRBV20-1 and TRBJ2-1; TRBD2 aligns across 8 bases. CDR1 is DFQATT, CDR2 SNEGSKA, per germline (reference sequence). This CDR3 has 15 amino acids. Trimming took 5 bases from V and 2 from J; bases not matched to a gene: 8. CDR3 DNA: TGCAGTGCTCAGAAGCGGGAGAGCCCCTACAATGAGCAGTTCTTC. It yields the protein CSAQKRESPYNEQFF.

V and J are TRBV6-2 or TRBV6-3 and TRBJ1-2; D is ambiguous. The CDR3 spans 15 residues. Trimming removed 4 bases at V and 0 bases at J, with 12 bases between. CDR1 MNHEY and CDR2 SVGEGT come from the germline V gene. The CDR3 sequence is CASSSPVLTNYGYTF. The CDR3 DNA reads as TGTGCCAGCAGTTCTCCCGTGCTGACTAACTATGGCTACACCTTC.

V gene TRBV4-1 combines with J gene TRBJ2-7; unclear D gene. The J call is doubtful: the DNA matches TRBJ2-5 better. The CDR3 length is 13 residues. In germline, CDR1 is MGHRA, CDR2 YSYEKL. DNA for the CDR3: TGCGCCAGCAGCCAAGTATCCGGAGAGACCCAGTACTTC. Encoded protein: CASSQVSGETQYF.

The chain employs TRBV28 and TRBJ2-5; D may correspond to TRBD1 or TRBD2 (5 bases each). The CDR3 is 15 residues long. Trimming shortened V by 1 base and J by 5 bases, and 14 bases separated the two germline ends. Germline V lookup: CDR1 MDHEN, CDR2 SYDVKM. The CDR3 DNA reads TGTGCCAGCAGTTTATACAGGAGGAATTGGGAGACCCAGTACTTC. Translated: CASSLYRRNWETQYF.

The gene calls are TRBV3-1 and TRBJ1-2; no clear D gene. Germline-derived CDR1 and CDR2 are LGHDT and YNNKEL (reference sequence). V was shortened by 3 bases and J by 4 bases, with 9 bases between the two germline ends. The CDR3 length is 13 residues. CDR3 in DNA: TGTGCCAGCAGCCATGGGAGCTCCTATGGCTACACCTTC. It encodes CASSHGSSYGYTF.

V usage is TRBV12-3 or TRBV12-4 and J usage is TRBJ2-5; 9 bases are a match to TRBD2. After removal of 4 bases from V and 11 bases from J, the junction contained 14 bases not matched to a gene. The length of the CDR3 is 15 residues. The CDR3 DNA reads TGTGCCAGCAGTTCACAAGGGACTAGCATCAATGAGCAGTACTTC. Residues: CASSSQGTSINEQYF.

The rearrangement uses TRBV7-2 and TRBJ2-7; 12 nucleotides agree with TRBD2. Germline V gene sequence: CDR1 SGHTA, CDR2 FQGNSA. The junction had 4 bases not matched to a gene; V was cut back by 4 bases and J by 3 bases. This CDR3 region has 15 residues. CDR3 sequence reads: CASSSGLAGLYEQYF. For the CDR3, the DNA is TGTGCCAGCAGCTCGGGACTAGCGGGTCTCTACGAGCAGTACTTC.

The gene calls are TRBV2 and TRBJ2-5, with no clear D. Germline-derived CDR1 and CDR2 are SNHLY and FYNNEI. V was trimmed by 8 bases and J by 1 base, leaving 17 bases between them. The CDR3 has 15 residues. CDR3 loop: CASFSLYSIQETQYF. The CDR3 DNA reads TGTGCCAGCTTCAGTCTTTACTCGATCCAAGAGACCCAGTACTTC.